This T cell receptor beta chain appears in the sequencing data of a study of regulatory T cells in long-lasting Graves disease. Looking at the study overall: For a period under 3 months, newly diagnosed Graves' patients had taken antithyroid drugs.

Time point described: newly diagnosed GD, antithyroid drugs for less than 3 months. Making the TCR library involved RNA that had been extracted from PBMCs. Libraries of TCR beta came from iRepertoire HTBI primers plus Arm-PCR of CDR3 regions. TCRdb passed the multiplex PCR reads through MiXCR, listing each CDR3 protein once. The repertoire holds 550,000 to 600,000 distinct CDR3 sequences, with roughly 15% as singletons. This CDR3 region has 15 residues. Trimming took 4 bases from V and 9 from J; bases not matched to a gene: 10. CDR1 and CDR2 from the germline V gene are SGHDT and YYEEEE. These data were also filed under a second study, of T cells in Graves' hyperthyroidism and ophthalmopathy. That paper adds: Diagnostic decisions used clinical symptoms, serum thyroxine and TRAb, thyroid ultrasound and orbital computed tomography. Among thyroid clonotypes expanded above 0.001, most also appeared in blood.

The sequencing used peripheral blood mononuclear cells (PBMCs), collected at new diagnosis, from a patient treated with antithyroid drugs. The source is a man aged 18 to 29 with Graves disease. The chain combines TRBV5-6 with TRBJ2-1, with 10 bases lining up with TRBD2. The chain's CDR3 is CASSRRLAGLTEQFF. The DNA for the CDR3 is TGTGCCAGCAGCCGCAGACTAGCGGGCCTTACTGAGCAGTTCTTC.